This T cell receptor beta chain was captured in a study of blood T cell repertoires in COVID-19. This table comes from immunoSEQ multiplex PCR, and its TCRdb copy is limited to in-frame clones, with some not included. The sample lists about 130,000 clones, around nine tenths occurring once. V gave up 8 bases and J gave up 1 base; unmatched junction bases: 4. CDR1 and CDR2 from the germline V gene are SGHRS and YFSETQ. The CDR3 has 13 residues. The chain carries TRBV5-1 and TRBJ1-1; 8 nucleotides match TRBD1. Sequencing input: peripheral blood. This TCR came from a man aged 55 to 70 with active or convalescent COVID-19. The CDR3 is CASTGQENTEAFF. DNA of the CDR3: TGCGCCAGTACGGGACAGGAGAACACTGAAGCTTTCTTT.